This TCR beta chain appears in the sequencing data of a study of persistence of HIV-infected CD4 T cells. This clone occurred a few times. Its antigen is still unknown. Sequencing used immunoSEQ version 4 in survey mode. The repertoire was sequenced with immunoSEQ multiplex PCR; TCRdb's copy has only in-frame clones and lacks some. The sample carries under 20,000 clones, around three fifths recorded once. The stimulus was lysate of CMV-infected fibroblasts, around 10 ug/mL. Sorting selected CD4+ T cells upregulating both CD40 ligand and CD69. Sequences were derived from CD4+ T cells sorted from PBMCs after approximately 19-hour stimulation, sampled from a patient who received antiretroviral therapy. The sequence was collected from an adult woman with HIV who was CMV-seropositive.

The CDR3: CASSLGVAGGHNEQFF. The CDR3 DNA sequence: TGTGCCAGCAGCTTAGGGGTAGCGGGGGGTCACAATGAGCAGTTCTTC. The gene calls are TRBV7-8 and TRBJ2-1, with TRBD2 matching 10 bases. J was trimmed by 5 bases and V by 1 base; bases with no gene match: 5. Germline V lookup: CDR1 SGHVS, CDR2 FQNEAQ. The CDR3 is 16 amino acids.